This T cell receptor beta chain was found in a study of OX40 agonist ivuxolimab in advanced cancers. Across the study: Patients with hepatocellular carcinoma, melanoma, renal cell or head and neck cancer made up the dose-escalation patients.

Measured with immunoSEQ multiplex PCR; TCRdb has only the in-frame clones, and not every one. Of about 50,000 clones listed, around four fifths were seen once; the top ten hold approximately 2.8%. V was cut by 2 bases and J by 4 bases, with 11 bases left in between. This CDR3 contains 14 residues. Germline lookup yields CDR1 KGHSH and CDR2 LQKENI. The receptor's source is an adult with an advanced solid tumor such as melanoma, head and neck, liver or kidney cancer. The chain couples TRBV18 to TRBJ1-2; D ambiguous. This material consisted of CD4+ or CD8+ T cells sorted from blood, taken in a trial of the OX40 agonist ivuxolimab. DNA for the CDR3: TGTGCCAGCTCACCAATGGACGGCAGCTATGGCTACACCTTC. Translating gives CASSPMDGSYGYTF.